Below, 28 T cell receptor beta chains from the same sample are listed, as sequenced in a study of regulatory T cells in long-lasting Graves disease. Arm-PCR of CDR3 regions and iRepertoire HTBI primers were used to build TCR beta libraries. TCRdb re-called the multiplex PCR reads with MiXCR, one entry per CDR3 protein. The sample consists of under 700,000 distinct CDR3 sequences, approximately 16% of them appearing once. Stated time point: newly diagnosed GD, antithyroid drugs for less than 3 months. The TCR library used RNA extracted from PBMCs. These records were also assigned to another study, of T cells in Graves' hyperthyroidism and ophthalmopathy.

The sample in question was peripheral blood mononuclear cells (PBMCs), obtained at new diagnosis, from a patient treated with antithyroid drugs. The receptors were sampled from a woman in her forties or fifties with Graves disease.

This clonotype was seen only a few times. The chain employs TRBV7-8 and TRBJ1-2; D possibly corresponds to TRBD1 (5 bases). Germline values: CDR1 SGHVS, CDR2 FQNEAQ. Between the trimmed V and J ends, which lost 5 bases and 4 bases, there was a span of 20 bases. This CDR3 is 16 amino acids long. CDR3 DNA: TGTGCCAGCAGCCCGTTGAGGGGATTGGAGGGCTATGGCTACACCTTC. Residues: CASSPLRGLEGYGYTF.

The sample holds many counts of this clonotype. This CDR3 reads CASSPAGAKQETQYF. For the CDR3, the DNA is TGTGCCAGCAGTCCGGCGGGGGCAAAGCAAGAGACCCAGTACTTC. This sequence joins TRBV12-3 or TRBV12-4 and TRBJ2-5; possibly TRBD2 for D (7 bases). The CDR3 loop spans 15 amino acids. V was trimmed by 5 bases and J by 2 bases, leaving 15 bases between them.

V gene TRBV7-2 combines with J gene TRBJ1-5; possible D gene TRBD1, 5 bases. Germline V lookup: CDR1 SGHTA, CDR2 FQGNSA. The V end lost 3 bases, the J end lost 7 bases, and 10 bases lay between the germline ends. The CDR3 contains 13 residues. The CDR3 region has the DNA TGTGCCAGCAGCTTCCAGGGAGGGCAGCCCCAGCATTTT. Its protein product is CASSFQGGQPQHF.

The sample holds many counts of this clonotype. This chain links TRBV7-2 with TRBJ2-1; 13 bases are a match to TRBD2. Per germline, CDR1 SGHTA and CDR2 FQGNSA. The ends lost 5 bases at V and 3 bases at J; junction bases unmatched: 4. The CDR3 totals 16 residues. As DNA, the CDR3 is TGTGCCAGCAGCCGACTAGCGGGGGGTAACTACAATGAGCAGTTCTTC. It specifies CASSRLAGGNYNEQFF. The full variable domain, completed using reference TRBV7-2 and TRBJ2-1, is GAGVSQSPSNKVTEKGKDVELRCDPISGHTALYWYRQSLGQGLEFLIYFQGNSAPDKSGLPSDRFSAERTGGSVSTLTIQRTQQEDSAVYLCASSRLAGGNYNEQFFGPGTRLTVL.

On this clonotype itself: It may be a read error: a sequence one base away is much more abundant. This chain links TRBV12-3 or TRBV12-4 with TRBJ1-6; TRBD1 agrees at 11 bases. V lost 10 bases, J lost 7 bases, and 6 bases stayed unmatched. The length of the CDR3 is 14 residues. This CDR3 reads CANTGQGANSPLHF. The CDR3 nucleotides are TGTGCCAACACCGGACAGGGGGCAAATTCACCCCTCCACTTT.

This clonotype has at least ten counts. This chain links TRBV29-1 with TRBJ2-7, with D perhaps TRBD1 (6 bases). With 7 bases removed from V and 0 bases from J, the gap between germline ends came to 16 bases. The CDR3 consists of 14 residues. In germline, CDR1 is SQVTM, CDR2 ANQGSEA. The CDR3 coding sequence is TGCAGCGCCGTCAGACAGGAACGCTCCTACGAGCAGTACTTC. Protein product: CSAVRQERSYEQYF.

This clonotype was recorded at least ten times. The rearrangement uses TRBV20-1 and TRBJ2-7, with 8 positions matching TRBD2. J gave up 5 bases and V 3 bases, and 9 bases lay outside the gene matches. In germline, CDR1 is DFQATT, CDR2 SNEGSKA (reference sequence). This CDR3 has 14 residues. The CDR3 loop is CSASGTRDGDEQYF. The CDR3 DNA is TGCAGTGCTAGTGGGACTAGGGATGGGGACGAGCAGTACTTC.

The V and J genes are TRBV3-1 and TRBJ1-4; 9 bases are shared with TRBD1. The CDR3 is 15 residues long. Germline assignment: CDR1 LGHDT and CDR2 YNNKEL (reference sequence). The V gene end was trimmed by 1 base and the J gene end by 7 bases; junction bases not matched to a gene: 4. The CDR3 loop is CASSQGGTGSEKLFF. CDR3 bases: TGTGCCAGCAGCCAAGGCGGGACAGGGAGTGAAAAACTGTTTTTT.

As concerns this clonotype: A read error is likely, as this CDR3 ends without the conserved phenylalanine or tryptophan. The J gene is TRBJ2-7, the V gene TRBV29-1, with TRBD1 as a possible D gene (5 bases). Looked up from germline, CDR1 is SQVTM and CDR2 is ANQGSEA. This CDR3 has 15 amino acids. V lost 0 bases and J 2 bases, leaving 14 bases between the germline ends. DNA for the CDR3: TGCAGCGTTGAAGACAGGGCCCTGGGAACCTACGAGCAGTACTCC. This gives the protein CSVEDRALGTYEQYS.

This clonotype has a count of ten or more. This sequence joins TRBV27 and TRBJ2-3; D uncertain. Germline V gene data show CDR1 as MNHEY and CDR2 as SMNVEV (reference sequence). V lost 4 bases and J lost 0, with 8 bases in between. The CDR3 totals 14 residues. The CDR3 DNA is TGTGCCAGCAGTTCAGGTGTCAGCACAGATACGCAGTATTTT. This encodes CASSSGVSTDTQYF.

This clonotype was detected many times. J is TRBJ1-2 and V is TRBV3-1; 7 nucleotides line up with TRBD1. The CDR3 consists of 15 residues. The J segment lost 2 bases and the V segment lost 1 base, leaving 4 bases of the junction unmatched. Germline loops: CDR1 LGHDT, CDR2 YNNKEL (reference sequence). The CDR3 protein is CASSQALGQNYGYTF. In DNA form, the CDR3 reads TGTGCCAGCAGCCAAGCTTTGGGACAGAACTATGGCTACACCTTC.

This clonotype was counted at least ten times. The chain couples TRBV18 to TRBJ1-2; no clear D gene. CDR1 is KGHSH, CDR2 LQKENI, per germline. Between the trimmed V and J ends, which lost 6 bases and 3 bases, there was a span of 14 bases. The CDR3 covers 14 residues. The CDR3 sequence is CASSPTGFHYGYTF. The CDR3, as DNA: TGTGCCAGCTCCCCAACGGGATTTCACTATGGCTACACCTTC.

In its sample, this clonotype was seen many times. The chain carries TRBV6-1 and TRBJ2-7; D tentatively fits TRBD1 or TRBD2 (6 bases each). The CDR3 is 15 residues long. From germline, CDR1 is MNHNS and CDR2 SASEGT. Deletions cut 7 bases from V and 3 bases from J, with 19 bases between. The CDR3 here is CASTLSPQGGYEQYF. DNA for the CDR3: TGTGCCAGCACTCTCTCGCCACAGGGAGGCTACGAGCAGTACTTC.

This CDR3 is CSVEGGGLNTEAFF. CDR3 DNA: TGCAGCGTTGAGGGGGGCGGATTGAACACTGAAGCTTTCTTT. This chain connects TRBV29-1 to TRBJ1-1; D may be TRBD1 (6 bases). Trimming took 3 bases from V and 0 from J, leaving 11 bases between them. CDR3 size: 14 residues. The germline CDR1 and CDR2 sequences are SQVTM and ANQGSEA.

The table lists this clonotype with many counts. The chain recombines TRBV20-1 with TRBJ2-7; 9 bases align to TRBD1. This CDR3 spans 13 amino acids. The V gene end was trimmed by 0 bases and the J gene end by 7 bases; junction bases not matched to a gene: 4. The germline V gene has CDR1 DFQATT and CDR2 SNEGSKA (reference sequence). The CDR3 region has the DNA TGCAGTGCTAGAGAACAGGGGGCGGGAGAGCAGTACTTC. Residues: CSAREQGAGEQYF.

There are many counts of this clonotype. The chain couples TRBV27 to TRBJ2-2; no definite D call. CDR3 length: 17 residues. The germline gives CDR1 MNHEY, CDR2 SMNVEV (reference sequence). V was shortened by 2 bases and J by 2 bases, with 15 bases between the two germline ends. The chain's CDR3 is CASSLVLLRGNTGELFF. Written as DNA, the CDR3 is TGTGCCAGCAGTTTAGTACTCCTGAGAGGCAACACCGGGGAGCTGTTTTTT.

V is TRBV28 and J is TRBJ2-7; D possibly matches TRBD1 or TRBD2 (6 bases each). Germline CDR1 is MDHEN and CDR2 is SYDVKM. V was clipped by 7 bases and J by 6 bases, with 22 bases between them. The CDR3 runs 15 residues. The CDR3 loop is CASTLGGVGGGEQYF. As DNA, the CDR3 is TGTGCCAGCACTCTCGGGGGCGTGGGGGGTGGCGAGCAGTACTTC.

This clonotype was seen many times. The chain links TRBV4-1 to TRBJ2-7, with D tentatively TRBD1 (6 bases). Germline values: CDR1 MGHRA, CDR2 YSYEKL. V was clipped by 3 bases and J by 2 bases, with 20 bases between them. The CDR3 runs to 17 residues. CDR3 protein: CASSHATGTRNPYEQYF. The CDR3 bases are TGCGCCAGCAGCCATGCTACCGGGACACGGAATCCCTACGAGCAGTACTTC.

Many counts were recorded for this clonotype. The J gene is TRBJ1-1, the V gene TRBV6-1, with D maybe TRBD1 (6 bases). Per germline, CDR1 MNHNS and CDR2 SASEGT. V lost 5 bases, J lost 3 bases, and 28 bases lay in between. There are 19 residues in the CDR3. The CDR3 here is CASSRIATGSKNVYTEAFF. CDR3 sequence (DNA): TGTGCCAGCAGTCGCATCGCCACAGGGTCCAAGAACGTTTACACTGAAGCTTTCTTT.

The genes are TRBV7-8 and TRBJ1-2, with 8 bases aligning to TRBD1. This CDR3 comprises 17 residues. The germline V gene has CDR1 SGHVS and CDR2 FQNEAQ. Trimming at V came to 3 bases and at J to 4 bases, leaving 13 bases not matched to a gene. The CDR3 protein is CASSFWTGRVSGYGYTF. DNA for the CDR3: TGTGCCAGCAGCTTCTGGACAGGGCGAGTTAGTGGCTATGGCTACACCTTC.

This clonotype was found many times. The rearrangement uses TRBV30 and TRBJ1-4, with D possibly TRBD1 on 6 matching bases. The V and J ends lost 1 base and 8 bases respectively, with 17 bases between them. CDR1 and CDR2 from the germline V gene are GTSNPN and SVGIG (reference sequence). The CDR3 contains 15 residues. Written as DNA, the CDR3 is TGTGCCTGGAGTGGCACAGGGAGGGGAGGAGAAAAACTGTTTTTT. Its protein is CAWSGTGRGGEKLFF.

The rearrangement links TRBV12-3 or TRBV12-4 to TRBJ1-5; TRBD1 aligns across 8 bases. The CDR3 runs 17 residues. V gave up 5 bases and J gave up 0 bases; unmatched junction bases: 9. Written as DNA, the CDR3 is TGTGCCAGCAGTATTCAGGGGGCCGGATTTAGCAATCAGCCCCAGCATTTT. It is translated as CASSIQGAGFSNQPQHF.

This clonotype was seen ten or more times. The V and J genes are TRBV7-6 and TRBJ1-3; maybe TRBD1 (6 bases). V shed 2 bases and J shed 0 bases, with 8 bases lying between them. Germline lookup yields CDR1 SGHVS and CDR2 FNYEAQ. The length of the CDR3 is 15 residues. CDR3 sequence: CASSLSRGSGNTIYF. The CDR3 region has the DNA TGTGCCAGCAGCTTAAGCAGGGGCTCTGGAAACACCATATATTTT. Combining the CDR3 with reference TRBV7-6 and TRBJ1-3 gives the whole variable domain GAGVSQSPRYKVTKRGQDVALRCDPISGHVSLYWYRQALGQGPEFLTYFNYEAQQDKSGLPNDRFSAERPEGSISTLTIQRTEQRDSAMYRCASSLSRGSGNTIYFGEGSWLTVV.

This clonotype occurred many times. The DNA of the CDR3 is TGTGCCAGCAGCTTATACGAGGGCTCCTATAATTCACCCCTCCACTTT. It codes for CASSLYEGSYNSPLHF. This chain uses TRBV13 with TRBJ1-6; D remains ambiguous. V shed 2 bases and J shed 0 bases, with 8 bases lying between them. Germline V gene data show CDR1 as PRHDT and CDR2 as FYEKMQ (reference sequence). The length of the CDR3 is 16 residues.

Here the CDR3 DNA reads TGTGCCAGCAGCTCTGGACAGGCAGGCTACACCTTC. Protein sequence: CASSSGQAGYTF. The V call is TRBV7-6, the J call TRBJ1-2, with 7 nucleotides matching TRBD1. CDR1 is SGHVS and CDR2 is FNYEAQ in the germline V gene. Trimming removed 4 bases from V and 8 bases from J; junction bases left unmatched: 4. The CDR3 runs 12 residues.

This clonotype was detected ten times or more. The V call is TRBV5-8, the J call TRBJ1-5, with D possibly TRBD1 on 5 matching bases. The CDR3 runs to 16 residues. V was clipped by 4 bases and J by 2 bases, with 16 bases between them. Looked up from germline, CDR1 is SGHTS and CDR2 is YDEGEE. The CDR3 region is CASSPRGRGGNQPQHF. CDR3 bases: TGTGCCAGCAGCCCTCGGGGGAGGGGAGGCAATCAGCCCCAGCATTTT.

This clonotype was seen many times. The chain uses TRBV28 and TRBJ1-6; D is uncertain. The CDR3 contains 13 residues. The V end was cut by 7 bases, the J end by 2 bases, with 6 bases between. Germline lookup yields CDR1 MDHEN and CDR2 SYDVKM. The CDR3 sequence: CASTSTYNSPLHF. The CDR3 bases are TGTGCCAGCACATCAACCTATAATTCACCCCTCCACTTT.

This chain connects TRBV30 to TRBJ1-4; D may be TRBD1 (5 bases). With 3 bases removed from V and 10 bases from J, the gap between germline ends came to 18 bases. The CDR3 is made up of 14 amino acids. The germline gives CDR1 GTSNPN, CDR2 SVGIG (reference sequence). The CDR3: CAWSQDGSGGKLFF. For the CDR3, the DNA is TGTGCCTGGAGCCAAGACGGGTCCGGGGGAAAACTGTTTTTT.